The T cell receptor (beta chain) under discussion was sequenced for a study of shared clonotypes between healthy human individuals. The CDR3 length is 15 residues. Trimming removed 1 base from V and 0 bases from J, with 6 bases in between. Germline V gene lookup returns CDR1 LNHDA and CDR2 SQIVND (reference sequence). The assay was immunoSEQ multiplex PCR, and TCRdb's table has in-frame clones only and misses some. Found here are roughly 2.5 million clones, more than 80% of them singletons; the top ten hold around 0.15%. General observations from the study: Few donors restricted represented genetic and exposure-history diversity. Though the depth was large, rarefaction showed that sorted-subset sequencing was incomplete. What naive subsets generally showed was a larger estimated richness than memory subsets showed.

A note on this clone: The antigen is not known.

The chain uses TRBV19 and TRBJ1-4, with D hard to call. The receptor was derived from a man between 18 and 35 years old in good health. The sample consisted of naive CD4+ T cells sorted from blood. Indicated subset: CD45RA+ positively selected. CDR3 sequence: CASSIARATNEKLFF. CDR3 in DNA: TGTGCCAGTAGTATAGCCCGGGCAACTAATGAAAAACTGTTTTTT.